Following are 18 T cell receptor beta chains from one sample sequenced in a study of blood T cells in healthy people across ages. A second PCR, run for 7 to 11 cycles, used a sample-barcoded 5' primer plus a J-beta primer mix. TCRdb re-called the 5' RACE reads through MiXCR, storing one row per CDR3 protein. The sample holds about 1.4 million distinct CDR3 sequences, approximately 59% seen once. Sample: blood. These receptors were taken from a man aged 18 to 30 in good health.

This clonotype was observed at least ten times. The chain links TRBV28 to TRBJ2-1; TRBD1 matches 10 bases. CDR1 MDHEN and CDR2 SYDVKM come from the germline V gene. This CDR3 is built from 16 residues. Trimming at V came to 2 bases and at J to 8 bases, leaving 9 bases not matched to a gene. The CDR3 nucleotides are TGTGCCAGCAGTTTACCCTTGGACAGGGGGTTGCATGAGCAGTTCTTC. Its protein is CASSLPLDRGLHEQFF.

This clonotype turned up a few times. V and J are TRBV25-1 and TRBJ2-7; D possibly matches TRBD1 or TRBD2 (5 bases each). This CDR3 has 12 amino acids. Germline V gene sequence: CDR1 MGHDK, CDR2 SYGVNS. V gave up 5 bases and J gave up 7 bases, with 12 bases separating them. The CDR3 sequence is CASSIRDVEQYF. CDR3 coding DNA: TGTGCCAGCAGTATCCGGGACGTGGAGCAGTACTTC.

A single count supports this clonotype. In DNA form, the CDR3 reads TGCAGTGCTAGGACAGGGGCTGAAGCTTTCTTT. As protein: CSARTGAEAFF. This rearrangement joins TRBV20-1 to TRBJ1-1, with TRBD1 matching 8 bases. Germline trimming cut 3 bases from V and 6 bases from J; bases unmatched to any gene: 0. The CDR3 sequence is 11 residues long. In germline, CDR1 is DFQATT, CDR2 SNEGSKA (reference sequence).

V usage is TRBV10-3 and J usage is TRBJ1-1; D perhaps matches TRBD1 (5 bases). V lost 6 bases and J 5 bases, leaving 13 bases between the germline ends. Germline V gives CDR1 ENHRY, CDR2 SYGVKD. The CDR3 is 13 residues long. CDR3 sequence: CAIRGQGETEAFF. CDR3 coding DNA: TGTGCCATCAGGGGTCAGGGTGAGACTGAAGCTTTCTTT.

V gene TRBV6-5 combines with J gene TRBJ2-7; 7 nucleotides line up with TRBD1. The CDR3 sequence is 16 residues long. Per the germline V gene, CDR1 is MNHEY and CDR2 is SVGAGI. Trimming at V came to 4 bases and at J to 6 bases, leaving 15 bases not matched to a gene. The CDR3 sequence: CASSFNPGQRSAEQYF. In DNA, the CDR3 is TGTGCCAGCAGTTTTAACCCGGGACAGCGATCGGCCGAGCAGTACTTC.

The chain is built from TRBV4-1 and TRBJ1-5, with 8 nucleotides matching TRBD1. The CDR3 covers 16 residues. Germline V gene sequence: CDR1 MGHRA, CDR2 YSYEKL. V was pared by 1 base and J by 5 bases, with 7 bases of the junction left unmatched. The chain's CDR3 is CASSQATGERDQPQHF. The CDR3 bases are TGCGCCAGCAGCCAAGCGACAGGGGAACGGGATCAGCCCCAGCATTTT.

The chain carries TRBV29-1 and TRBJ2-5; D might be TRBD1 or TRBD2, each matching 5 bases. The CDR3 is 14 residues long. Germline V CDR1 and CDR2: SQVTM, ANQGSEA. V was cut by 7 bases and J by 0 bases, with 15 bases left in between. CDR3: CSGTGPQYQETQYF. CDR3 DNA sequence: TGCAGCGGTACGGGACCCCAGTACCAAGAGACCCAGTACTTC.

V and J are TRBV5-1 and TRBJ2-1, with D unresolved. This CDR3 is 16 amino acids long. Germline V gene data show CDR1 as SGHRS and CDR2 as YFSETQ. The germline V and J ends were trimmed by 1 base and 6 bases, with 17 bases remaining between them. The CDR3 spells CASSLLIHTDFNEQFF. CDR3 DNA: TGCGCCAGCAGCTTGTTAATTCATACGGATTTCAATGAGCAGTTCTTC.

The V gene is TRBV5-1, the J gene TRBJ2-1, with a weak D call TRBD1 (5 bases). The CDR3 has 12 amino acids. The germline CDR1 and CDR2 sequences are SGHRS and YFSETQ. Trimming stripped 1 base from V and 8 bases from J, with 7 bases between. This CDR3 is CASSLMGHEQFF. The CDR3 DNA is TGCGCCAGCAGCTTGATGGGGCATGAGCAGTTCTTC.

J is TRBJ1-5 and V is TRBV2; maybe TRBD1 (5 bases). Looked up from germline, CDR1 is SNHLY and CDR2 is FYNNEI. V lost 6 bases, J lost 5 bases, and 14 bases lay in between. CDR3 length: 14 residues. The CDR3 DNA reads as TGTGCCAGCAGGGGGACTTCCGGAGATCAGCCCCAGCATTTT. Translating it yields CASRGTSGDQPQHF.

The genes are TRBV6-5 and TRBJ1-2; D may be TRBD1 (5 bases). V was cut by 6 bases and J by 8 bases, with 16 bases left in between. Germline loops: CDR1 MNHEY, CDR2 SVGAGI. This CDR3 spans 13 amino acids. Here the CDR3 DNA reads TGTGCCAGCAGACCGCAGGGCCTGGAGGGCTACACCTTC. Translated, it gives CASRPQGLEGYTF.

V gene TRBV12-5 combines with J gene TRBJ2-5, with a possible D match to TRBD1 (5 bases). Germline assignment: CDR1 LGHNT and CDR2 FRNRAP. This CDR3 spans 12 amino acids. The germline V and J ends were trimmed by 2 bases and 4 bases, with 5 bases remaining between them. The CDR3 spells CASGLRGETQYF. CDR3 sequence (DNA): TGTGCTAGTGGTTTGAGGGGAGAGACCCAGTACTTC. Using reference TRBV12-5 and TRBJ2-5 for the parts outside the CDR3, the full variable domain is DARVTQTPRHKVTEMGQEVTMRCQPILGHNTVFWYRQTMMQGLELLAYFRNRAPLDDSGMPKDRFSAEMPDATLATLKIQPSEPRDSAVYFCASGLRGETQYFGPGTRLLVL.

The V gene is TRBV24-1, the J gene TRBJ2-1; D may match TRBD1 or TRBD2 (5 bases each). The V and J ends lost 4 bases and 10 bases respectively, with 10 bases between them. This CDR3 contains 12 residues. Germline V CDR1 and CDR2: KGHDR, SFDVKD. CDR3 loop: CATSDPRDEQFF. The CDR3 DNA reads TGTGCCACCAGTGACCCCCGGGACGAGCAGTTCTTC.

The J gene is TRBJ2-3, the V gene TRBV4-1; D gene uncertain. Trimming pared 1 base from V and 5 bases from J, leaving 7 bases between. Germline V gives CDR1 MGHRA, CDR2 YSYEKL. CDR3 length equals 13 residues. The CDR3 nucleotides are TGCGCCAGCAGCCAAGTTGAGAGAGATACGCAGTATTTT. Protein product: CASSQVERDTQYF.

In its sample, this clonotype was seen a few times. This chain links TRBV6-1 with TRBJ2-7, with a tentative D call TRBD1 (5 bases). The CDR3 extends over 14 amino acids. In germline, CDR1 is MNHNS, CDR2 SASEGT. Trimming stripped 3 bases from V and 3 bases from J, with 12 bases between. The CDR3 loop reads CASSDRQPHYEQYF. Here the CDR3 DNA reads TGTGCCAGCAGTGACAGACAGCCGCACTACGAGCAGTACTTC.

J is TRBJ2-1 and V is TRBV7-9; the match to TRBD1 covers 9 bases. The CDR3 runs to 15 residues. Germline trimming cut 0 bases from V and 15 bases from J; bases unmatched to any gene: 12. Germline CDR1 and CDR2: SEHNR and FQNEAQ (reference sequence). CDR3: CASSLAPKDQDRGFF. The CDR3, as DNA: TGTGCCAGCAGCTTAGCTCCTAAGGATCAGGACAGGGGGTTCTTC.

The gene calls are TRBV20-1 and TRBJ2-7; D call uncertain. CDR3 length equals 12 residues. Germline V gene data show CDR1 as DFQATT and CDR2 as SNEGSKA (reference sequence). The V end lost 4 bases, the J end lost 2 bases, and 9 bases lay between the germline ends. The CDR3 region is CSAKRTPYEQYF. The CDR3, as DNA: TGCAGTGCTAAGAGAACCCCCTACGAGCAGTACTTC.

J is TRBJ2-7 and V is TRBV5-6; possible D gene TRBD1, 6 bases. The germline CDR1 and CDR2 sequences are SGHDT and YYEEEE. This CDR3 contains 15 residues. With 4 bases removed from V and 0 bases from J, the gap between germline ends came to 14 bases. This CDR3 reads CASSHPDRPSYEQYF. The DNA of the CDR3 is TGTGCCAGCAGCCACCCTGACAGGCCCTCCTACGAGCAGTACTTC.